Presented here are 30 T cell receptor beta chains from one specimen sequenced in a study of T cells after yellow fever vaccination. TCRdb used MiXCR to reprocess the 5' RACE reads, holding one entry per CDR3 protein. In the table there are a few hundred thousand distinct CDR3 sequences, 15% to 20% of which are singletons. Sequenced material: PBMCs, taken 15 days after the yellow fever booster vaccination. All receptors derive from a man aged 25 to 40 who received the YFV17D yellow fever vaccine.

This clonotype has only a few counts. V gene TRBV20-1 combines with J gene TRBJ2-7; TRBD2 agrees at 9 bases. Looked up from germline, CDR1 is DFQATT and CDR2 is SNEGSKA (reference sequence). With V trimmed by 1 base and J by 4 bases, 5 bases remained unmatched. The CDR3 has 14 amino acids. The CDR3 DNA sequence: TGCAGTGCTAGAGGGGGCCTAGCGGGGTACGAGCAGTACTTC. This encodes CSARGGLAGYEQYF.

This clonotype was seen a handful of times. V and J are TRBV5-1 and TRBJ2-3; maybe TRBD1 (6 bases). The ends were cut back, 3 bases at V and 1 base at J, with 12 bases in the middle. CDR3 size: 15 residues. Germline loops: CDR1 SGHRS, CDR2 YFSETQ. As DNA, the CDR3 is TGCGCCAGCAGCTGGGGACACGATGGCACAGATACGCAGTATTTT. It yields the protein CASSWGHDGTDTQYF.

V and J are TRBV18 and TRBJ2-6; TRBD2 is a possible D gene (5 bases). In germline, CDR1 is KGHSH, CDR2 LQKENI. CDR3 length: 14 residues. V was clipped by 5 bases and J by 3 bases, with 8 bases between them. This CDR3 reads CASSGLFGANVLTF. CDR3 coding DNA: TGTGCCAGCTCAGGACTCTTTGGGGCCAACGTCCTGACTTTC.

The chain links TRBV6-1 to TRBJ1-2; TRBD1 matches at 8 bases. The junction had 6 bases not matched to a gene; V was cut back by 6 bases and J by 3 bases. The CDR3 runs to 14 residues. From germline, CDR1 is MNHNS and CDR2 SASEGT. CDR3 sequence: CASSGGQGHYGYTF. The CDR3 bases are TGTGCCAGCAGCGGAGGACAGGGCCACTATGGCTACACCTTC.

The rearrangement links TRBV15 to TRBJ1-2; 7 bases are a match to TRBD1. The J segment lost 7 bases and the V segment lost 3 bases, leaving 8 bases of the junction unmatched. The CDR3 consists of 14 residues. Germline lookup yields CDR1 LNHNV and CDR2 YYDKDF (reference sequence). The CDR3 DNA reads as TGTGCCACCAGCAGGACCGACAGGGAGGGTGGCTACACCTTC. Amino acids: CATSRTDREGGYTF. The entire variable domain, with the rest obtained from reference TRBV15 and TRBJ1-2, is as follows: DAMVIQNPRYQVTQFGKPVTLSCSQTLNHNVMYWYQQKSSQAPKLLFHYYDKDFNNEADTPDNFQSRRPNTSFCFLDIRSPGLGDTAMYLCATSRTDREGGYTFGSGTRLTVV.

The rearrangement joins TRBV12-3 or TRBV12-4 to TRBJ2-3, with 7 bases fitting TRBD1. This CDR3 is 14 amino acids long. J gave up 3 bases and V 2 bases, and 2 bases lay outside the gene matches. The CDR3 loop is CASSLMGQTDTQYF. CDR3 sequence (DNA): TGTGCCAGCAGTTTAATGGGACAGACAGATACGCAGTATTTT.

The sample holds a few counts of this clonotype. As DNA, the CDR3 is TGCAGTGCCTCAAAGTCCTACAATGAGCAGTTCTTC. Translation: CSASKSYNEQFF. The chain uses TRBV20-1 and TRBJ2-1; D gene ambiguous. The CDR3 runs 12 residues. Deletions cut 6 bases from V and 1 base from J, with 7 bases between. Germline CDR1 reads DFQATT; CDR2 reads SNEGSKA (reference sequence).

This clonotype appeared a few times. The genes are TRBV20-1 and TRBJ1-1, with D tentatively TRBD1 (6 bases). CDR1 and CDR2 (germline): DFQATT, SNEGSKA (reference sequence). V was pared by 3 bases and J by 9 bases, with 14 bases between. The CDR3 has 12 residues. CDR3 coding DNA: TGCAGTGCTAGGGTGGGAGGGGGACAAGCTTTCTTT. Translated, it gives CSARVGGGQAFF.

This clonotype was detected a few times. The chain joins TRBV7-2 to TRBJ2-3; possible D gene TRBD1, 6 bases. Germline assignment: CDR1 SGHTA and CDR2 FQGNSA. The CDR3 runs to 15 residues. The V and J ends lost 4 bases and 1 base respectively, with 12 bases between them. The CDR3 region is CASSSTGLGTDTQYF. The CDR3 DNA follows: TGTGCCAGCAGCTCAACAGGGTTGGGCACAGATACGCAGTATTTT. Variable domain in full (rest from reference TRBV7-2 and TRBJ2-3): GAGVSQSPSNKVTEKGKDVELRCDPISGHTALYWYRQSLGQGLEFLIYFQGNSAPDKSGLPSDRFSAERTGGSVSTLTIQRTQQEDSAVYLCASSSTGLGTDTQYFGPGTRLTVL.

DNA for the CDR3: TGTGCCAGCAGACTAGTCAATGAGCAGTTCTTC. Its translation is CASRLVNEQFF. The V call is TRBV28, the J call TRBJ2-1; D might be TRBD2 (5 bases). Trimming left V 6 bases short and J 6 bases short, with 6 bases between. Germline V gene lookup returns CDR1 MDHEN and CDR2 SYDVKM. This CDR3 region has 11 residues.

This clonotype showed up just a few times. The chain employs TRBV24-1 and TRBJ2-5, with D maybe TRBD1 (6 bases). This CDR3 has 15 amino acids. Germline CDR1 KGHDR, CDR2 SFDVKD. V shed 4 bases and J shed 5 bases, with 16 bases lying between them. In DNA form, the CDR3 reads TGTGCCACCAGTGACCTAGACAGGTCCGGGGAGACCCAGTACTTC. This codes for CATSDLDRSGETQYF.

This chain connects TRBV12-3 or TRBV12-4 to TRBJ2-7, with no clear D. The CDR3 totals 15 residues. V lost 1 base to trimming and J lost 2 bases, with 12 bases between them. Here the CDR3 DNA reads TGTGCCAGCAGTTTAGTGGGCGGCAAGACCTACGAGCAGTACTTC. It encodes CASSLVGGKTYEQYF.

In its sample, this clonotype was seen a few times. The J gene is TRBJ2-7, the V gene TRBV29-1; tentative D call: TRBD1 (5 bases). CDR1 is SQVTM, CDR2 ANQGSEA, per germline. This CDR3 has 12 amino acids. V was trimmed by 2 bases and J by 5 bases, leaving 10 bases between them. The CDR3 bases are TGCAGCGTTGAAATAAGGGGCAACGAGCAGTACTTC. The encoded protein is CSVEIRGNEQYF.

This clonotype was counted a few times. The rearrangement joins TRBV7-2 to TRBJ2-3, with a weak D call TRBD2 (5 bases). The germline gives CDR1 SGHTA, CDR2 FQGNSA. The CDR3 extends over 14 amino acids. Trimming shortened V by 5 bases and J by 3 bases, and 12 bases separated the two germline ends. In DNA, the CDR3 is TGTGCCAGCAGCCGCGTCTTAGCGACAGATACGCAGTATTTT. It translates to CASSRVLATDTQYF.

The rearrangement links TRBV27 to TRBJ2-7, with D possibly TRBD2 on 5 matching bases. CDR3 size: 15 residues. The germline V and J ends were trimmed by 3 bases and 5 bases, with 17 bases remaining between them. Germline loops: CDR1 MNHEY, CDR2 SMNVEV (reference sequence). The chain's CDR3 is CASSFFASTSDEQYF. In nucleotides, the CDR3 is TGTGCCAGCAGTTTCTTCGCTAGCACAAGTGACGAGCAGTACTTC.

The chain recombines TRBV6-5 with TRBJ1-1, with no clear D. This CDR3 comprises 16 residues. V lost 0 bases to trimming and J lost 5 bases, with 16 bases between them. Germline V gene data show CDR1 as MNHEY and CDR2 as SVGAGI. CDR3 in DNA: TGTGCCAGCAGTTACTCGAGGGCAGGATTTTCGACTGAAGCTTTCTTT. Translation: CASSYSRAGFSTEAFF.

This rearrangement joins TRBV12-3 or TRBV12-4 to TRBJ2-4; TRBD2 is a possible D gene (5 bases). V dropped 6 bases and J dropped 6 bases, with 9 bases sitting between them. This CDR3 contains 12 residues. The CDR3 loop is CASSTGSNIQYF. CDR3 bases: TGTGCCAGCAGCACGGGGTCAAACATTCAGTACTTC.

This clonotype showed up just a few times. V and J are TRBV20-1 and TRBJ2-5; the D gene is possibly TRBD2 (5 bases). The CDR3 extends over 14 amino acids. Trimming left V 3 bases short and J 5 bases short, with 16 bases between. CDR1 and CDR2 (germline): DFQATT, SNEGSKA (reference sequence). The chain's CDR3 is CSASPDLARETQYF. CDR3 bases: TGCAGTGCTAGTCCGGACCTAGCACGGGAGACCCAGTACTTC.

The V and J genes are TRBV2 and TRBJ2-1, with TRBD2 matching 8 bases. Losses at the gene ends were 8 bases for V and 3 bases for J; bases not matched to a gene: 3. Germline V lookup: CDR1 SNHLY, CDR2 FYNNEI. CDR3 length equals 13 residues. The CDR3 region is CASQRGIYNEQFF. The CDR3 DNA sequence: TGTGCCAGCCAGCGGGGGATCTACAATGAGCAGTTCTTC.

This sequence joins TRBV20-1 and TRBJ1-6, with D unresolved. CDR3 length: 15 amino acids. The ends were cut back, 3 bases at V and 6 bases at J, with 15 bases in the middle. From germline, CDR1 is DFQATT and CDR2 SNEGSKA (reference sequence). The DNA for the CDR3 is TGCAGTGCTAGTCGGCAGACGGTGGGTAATTCACCCCTCCACTTT. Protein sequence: CSASRQTVGNSPLHF.

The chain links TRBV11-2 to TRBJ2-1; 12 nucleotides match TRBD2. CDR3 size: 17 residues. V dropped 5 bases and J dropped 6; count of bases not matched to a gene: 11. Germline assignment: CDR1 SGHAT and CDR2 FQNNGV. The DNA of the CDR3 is TGTGCCAGCAGCGCAAAAAGAAGGACTAGCGGGATCAATGAGCAGTTCTTC. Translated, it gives CASSAKRRTSGINEQFF. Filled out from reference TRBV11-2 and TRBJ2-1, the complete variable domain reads EAGVAQSPRYKIIEKRQSVAFWCNPISGHATLYWYQQILGQGPKLLIQFQNNGVVDDSQLPKDRFSAERLKGVDSTLKIQPAKLEDSAVYLCASSAKRRTSGINEQFFGPGTRLTVL.

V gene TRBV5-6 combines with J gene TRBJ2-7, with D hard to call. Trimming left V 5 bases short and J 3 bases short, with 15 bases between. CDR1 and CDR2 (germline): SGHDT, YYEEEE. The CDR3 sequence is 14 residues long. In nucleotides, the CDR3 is TGTGCCAGCAGTCCCGGGCTCCTCTGCTACGAGCAGTACTTC. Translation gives CASSPGLLCYEQYF.

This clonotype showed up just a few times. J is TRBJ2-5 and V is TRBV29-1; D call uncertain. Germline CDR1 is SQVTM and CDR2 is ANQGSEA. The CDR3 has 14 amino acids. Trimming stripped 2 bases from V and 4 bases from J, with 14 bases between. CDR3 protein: CSVEHLLAPETQYF. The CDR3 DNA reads TGCAGCGTTGAACACCTTCTCGCCCCAGAGACCCAGTACTTC.

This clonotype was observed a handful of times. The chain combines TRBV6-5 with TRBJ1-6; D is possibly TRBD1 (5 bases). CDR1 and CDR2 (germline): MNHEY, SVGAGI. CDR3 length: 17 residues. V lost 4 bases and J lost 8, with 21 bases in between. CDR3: CASSSHYIGTTYSPLHF. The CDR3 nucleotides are TGTGCCAGCAGTTCGCATTACATCGGGACGACTTATTCACCCCTCCACTTT.

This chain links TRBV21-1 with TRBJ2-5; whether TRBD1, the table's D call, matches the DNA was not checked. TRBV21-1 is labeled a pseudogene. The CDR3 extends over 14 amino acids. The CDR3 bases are TGTGCCAGCAGCCCGGAGGGACAGGAAGAGACCCAGTACTTC. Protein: CASSPEGQEETQYF.

The CDR3 DNA reads as TGTGCCAGCAGCTTAGTTGTAGCCAGCAATGAGCAGTTCTTC. This sequence encodes CASSLVVASNEQFF. V usage is TRBV7-2 and J usage is TRBJ2-1; D remains ambiguous. Germline V CDR1 and CDR2: SGHTA, FQGNSA. CDR3 size: 14 residues. V was cut by 1 base and J by 6 bases, with 10 bases left in between.

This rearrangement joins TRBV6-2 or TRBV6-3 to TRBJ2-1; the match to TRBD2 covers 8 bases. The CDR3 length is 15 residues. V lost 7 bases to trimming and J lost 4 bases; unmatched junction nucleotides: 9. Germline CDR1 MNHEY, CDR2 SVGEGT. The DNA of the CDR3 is TGTGCCAGCAATCTAGCGGGCAGCTCATACAATGAGCAGTTCTTC. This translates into CASNLAGSSYNEQFF.

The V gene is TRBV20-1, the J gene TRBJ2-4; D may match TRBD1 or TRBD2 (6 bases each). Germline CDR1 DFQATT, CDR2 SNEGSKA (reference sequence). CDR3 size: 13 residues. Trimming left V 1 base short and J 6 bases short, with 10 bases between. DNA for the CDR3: TGCAGTGCTAGAGGCGAGGGGGGAAACATTCAGTACTTC. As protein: CSARGEGGNIQYF.

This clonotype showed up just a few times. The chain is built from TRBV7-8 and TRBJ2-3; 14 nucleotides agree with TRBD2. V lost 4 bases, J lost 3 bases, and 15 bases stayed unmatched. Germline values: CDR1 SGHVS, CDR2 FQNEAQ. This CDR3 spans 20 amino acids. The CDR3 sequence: CASSSSIPGRLAGGTDTQYF. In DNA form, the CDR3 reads TGTGCCAGCAGCTCAAGTATCCCGGGTAGACTAGCGGGAGGGACAGATACGCAGTATTTT.

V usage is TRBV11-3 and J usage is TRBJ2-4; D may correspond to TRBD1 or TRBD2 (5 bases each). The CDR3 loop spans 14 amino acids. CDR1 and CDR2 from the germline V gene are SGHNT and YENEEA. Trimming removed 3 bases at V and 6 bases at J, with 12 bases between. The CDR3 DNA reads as TGTGCCAGCAGCTTGTCCGCAGGGACAAACATTCAGTACTTC. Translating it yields CASSLSAGTNIQYF.